Sequencing of this T cell receptor beta chain was carried out in a study of T cells after yellow fever vaccination. Study-level points and caveats: In post-booster samples, most primary-vaccination clones reappeared (just under 98% CD4, around 87% CD8). Abundant clonotypes (contaminants from the bulk population) could be present in FACS-sorted repertoires. The study found a weaker secondary response that peaked faster, day 5 versus 15.

This clonotype has ten or more counts. Antigen unknown. MiXCR, applied by TCRdb to the 5' RACE reads, yields one record per CDR3 protein. The table includes 300,000 or so distinct CDR3 sequences, about 7.8% detected once. Unmatched junction bases numbered 15, after V lost 4 bases and J lost 9 bases. Germline CDR1 is SGHRS and CDR2 is YFSETQ. The CDR3 extends over 16 amino acids. The J gene is TRBJ2-1, the V gene TRBV5-1, with TRBD1 matching over 8 bases. This receptor was taken from a man aged 18 to 29 who received the YFV17D yellow fever vaccine. Sample: PBMCs, taken more than 35 days after the first yellow fever vaccination. The CDR3 nucleotides are TGCGCCAGCAGCCCGAGGGGCAGGGGGCTAGAGGGTGAGCAGTTCTTC. Its protein is CASSPRGRGLEGEQFF. The variable domain in full, with the rest retrieved from reference TRBV5-1 and TRBJ2-1, is KAGVTQTPRYLIKTRGQQVTLSCSPISGHRSVSWYQQTPGQGLQFLFEYFSETQRNKGNFPGRFSGRQFSNSRSEMNVSTLELGDSALYLCASSPRGRGLEGEQFFGPGTRLTVL.